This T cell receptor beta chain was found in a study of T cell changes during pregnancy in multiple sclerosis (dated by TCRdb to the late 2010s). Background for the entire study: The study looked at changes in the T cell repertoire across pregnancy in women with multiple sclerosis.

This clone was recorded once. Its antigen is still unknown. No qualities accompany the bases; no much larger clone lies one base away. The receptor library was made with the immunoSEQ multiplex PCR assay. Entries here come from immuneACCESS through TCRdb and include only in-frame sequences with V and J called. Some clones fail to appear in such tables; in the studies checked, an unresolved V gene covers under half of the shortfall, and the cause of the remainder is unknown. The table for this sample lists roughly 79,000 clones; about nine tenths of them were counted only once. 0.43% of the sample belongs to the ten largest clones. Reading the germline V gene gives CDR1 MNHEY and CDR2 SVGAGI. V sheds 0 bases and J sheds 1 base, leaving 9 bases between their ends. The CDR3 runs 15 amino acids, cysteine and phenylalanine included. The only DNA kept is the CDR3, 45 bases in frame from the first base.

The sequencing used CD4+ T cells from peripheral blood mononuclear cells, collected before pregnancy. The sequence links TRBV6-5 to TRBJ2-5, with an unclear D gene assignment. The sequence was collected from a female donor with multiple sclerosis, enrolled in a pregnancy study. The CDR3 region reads CASSYSMATQETQYF. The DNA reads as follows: TGTGCCAGCAGTTACTCGATGGCCACCCAAGAGACCCAGTACTTC.